Below, 14 T cell receptor beta chains from the same sample are listed, as sequenced in a study of read filtering for tumor transcriptome and immune sequencing. The library was built from about 400 ng RNA with molecular barcoded adaptors for alpha/delta and beta/gamma chains. TCRdb analysed the reads with MiXCR anew, one entry per CDR3 protein. Here the sample spans approximately 62,000 distinct CDR3 sequences, about 19% being singletons. Sequencing used a population of CD138-negative cells sorted from bone marrow. These receptors were collected from a donor at least 40 years old with multiple myeloma.

This clonotype was observed at least ten times. This chain connects TRBV3-1 to TRBJ2-7, with D unresolved. V gave up 1 base and J gave up 1 base, with 8 bases separating them. The germline gives CDR1 LGHDT, CDR2 YNNKEL (reference sequence). CDR3 length: 14 amino acids. The CDR3, as DNA: TGTGCCAGCAGCCAAGGATACAGTTCCTACGAGCAGTACTTC. As protein: CASSQGYSSYEQYF.

This clonotype has only one observation. V usage is TRBV29-1 and J usage is TRBJ2-2, with D perhaps given as TRBD1 or TRBD2 (5 bases each). Per the germline V gene, CDR1 is SQVTM and CDR2 is ANQGSEA. V lost 4 bases and J 5 bases, leaving 23 bases between the germline ends. This CDR3 contains 17 residues. CDR3 region: CSVAGIGVIPGTGELFF. The CDR3 DNA reads as TGCAGCGTTGCTGGGATAGGGGTAATTCCGGGAACCGGGGAGCTGTTTTTT.

Many counts were recorded for this clonotype. The CDR3 loop reads CASSPSGSPTDTQYF. DNA for the CDR3: TGTGCCAGCTCACCATCCGGGAGTCCCACAGATACGCAGTATTTT. V is TRBV18 and J is TRBJ2-3; maybe TRBD2 (6 bases). The CDR3 contains 15 residues. Germline lookup yields CDR1 KGHSH and CDR2 LQKENI. Trimming shortened V by 2 bases and J by 2 bases, and 11 bases separated the two germline ends.

At least ten counts were recorded for this clonotype. J is TRBJ1-5 and V is TRBV7-9; possible D gene TRBD1, 6 bases. The germline V gene has CDR1 SEHNR and CDR2 FQNEAQ (reference sequence). V was cut by 5 bases and J by 7 bases, with 15 bases left in between. This CDR3 is built from 14 residues. CDR3 in DNA: TGTGCCAGCAGCATAGGGGGGGTGGGCCAGCCCCAGCATTTT. It is translated as CASSIGGVGQPQHF.

By frequency in the sample, this clonotype is medium-sized. The chain couples TRBV6-5 to TRBJ1-1; no firm D call. V was trimmed by 0 bases and J by 0 bases, leaving 5 bases between them. The CDR3 is 14 amino acids. Germline V CDR1 and CDR2: MNHEY, SVGAGI. CDR3 sequence reads: CASSYSGMNTEAFF. CDR3 in DNA: TGTGCCAGCAGTTACTCAGGAATGAACACTGAAGCTTTCTTT.

In its sample, this clonotype was seen a few times. The chain has TRBV29-1 and TRBJ1-2; weak D call: TRBD1 (6 bases). The CDR3 is 21 residues long. The ends were cut back, 2 bases at V and 4 bases at J, with 35 bases in the middle. The V gene's germline CDR1 is SQVTM and CDR2 ANQGSEA. The CDR3 sequence: CSVEPLAIDRRSRNFGYGYTF. In DNA, the CDR3 is TGCAGCGTTGAACCTCTCGCGATTGACAGGAGGTCCCGGAATTTTGGCTATGGCTACACCTTC.

J is TRBJ2-3 and V is TRBV20-1; no clear D gene. The CDR3 has 14 amino acids. The germline gives CDR1 DFQATT, CDR2 SNEGSKA (reference sequence). Trimming took 4 bases from V and 1 from J, leaving 12 bases between them. The CDR3 is CSATGLWGTDTQYF. CDR3 DNA: TGCAGTGCTACCGGGCTCTGGGGCACAGATACGCAGTATTTT.

The chain recombines TRBV2 with TRBJ1-4; tentatively, D is TRBD1 (6 bases). Germline CDR1 reads SNHLY; CDR2 reads FYNNEI. The V end lost 6 bases, the J end lost 8 bases, and 16 bases lay between the germline ends. There are 14 residues in the CDR3. Here the CDR3 DNA reads TGTGCCAGCAGCCTGGGGGCGCGAGGGGAAAAACTGTTTTTT. Encoded protein: CASSLGARGEKLFF. The complete variable domain, with remaining parts taken from reference TRBV2 and TRBJ1-4, reads EPEVTQTPSHQVTQMGQEVILRCVPISNHLYFYWYRQILGQKVEFLVSFYNNEISEKSEIFDDQFSVERPDGSNFTLKIRSTKLEDSAMYFCASSLGARGEKLFFGSGTQLSVL.

This clonotype was seen at least ten times. The chain couples TRBV20-1 to TRBJ2-1, with D unclear. This CDR3 has 12 residues. CDR1 is DFQATT, CDR2 SNEGSKA, per germline (reference sequence). Trimming removed 3 bases at V and 4 bases at J, with 7 bases between. CDR3 protein: CSARVQYNEQFF. DNA for the CDR3: TGCAGTGCTAGGGTACAGTACAATGAGCAGTTCTTC.

This clonotype showed up many times. The chain has TRBV6-2 or TRBV6-3 and TRBJ1-1; 7 bases are a match to TRBD1. This CDR3 spans 14 amino acids. The germline CDR1 and CDR2 sequences are MNHEY and SVGEGT. V was pared by 2 bases and J by 4 bases, with 4 bases of the junction left unmatched. The CDR3 is CASSYLTGSTEAFF. CDR3 bases: TGTGCCAGCAGTTACCTGACAGGGTCCACTGAAGCTTTCTTT.

This clonotype has a count of ten or more. The chain has TRBV27 and TRBJ1-5; no definite D call. The V end lost 6 bases, the J end lost 0 bases, and 15 bases lay between the germline ends. The length of the CDR3 is 16 residues. Germline V CDR1 and CDR2: MNHEY, SMNVEV (reference sequence). The CDR3 loop reads CASSPVALGSNQPQHF. In nucleotides, the CDR3 is TGTGCCAGCAGCCCGGTAGCCCTGGGTAGCAATCAGCCCCAGCATTTT.

This clonotype was recorded at least ten times. The chain joins TRBV14 to TRBJ1-1; D is unresolved. V was cut by 2 bases and J by 5 bases, with 9 bases left in between. The CDR3 is made up of 13 amino acids. Germline loops: CDR1 SGHDN, CDR2 FVKESK. The CDR3 DNA reads as TGTGCCAGCAGCCAATTGACCGTAACTGAAGCTTTCTTT. Translated, it gives CASSQLTVTEAFF.

About this clonotype: Relative to the germline gene, one junction end is altered; a read error may explain this. The chain is built from TRBV30 and TRBJ2-1; TRBD2 matches at 8 bases. The germline gives CDR1 GTSNPN, CDR2 SVGIG (reference sequence). The CDR3 is 15 amino acids. CDR3 protein: CAWSATSGAYNEQLF. The CDR3 DNA sequence: TGTGCCTGGAGTGCTACTAGCGGCGCCTACAATGAGCAGCTCTTC.

As to this clonotype: This may come from a read error, since a much larger clone is one base off. V gene TRBV6-5 combines with J gene TRBJ2-1; D is unresolved. V was trimmed by 2 bases and J by 9 bases, leaving 14 bases between them. The CDR3 has 14 residues. Germline lookup yields CDR1 MNHEY and CDR2 SVGAGI. Here the CDR3 reads CASSYKESRVEQFF. The DNA of the CDR3 is TGTGCCAGCAGTTACAAGGAGTCAAGGGTTGAGCAGTTCTTC.